These T cell receptor beta chains were read from a single sample in a study of T cells in Graves' hyperthyroidism and ophthalmopathy. TCRdb re-called the multiplex PCR reads with MiXCR, one entry per CDR3 protein. The sample lists approximately 200,000 distinct CDR3 sequences; about 18% were seen once. The sequenced sample consisted of blood. Every receptor here comes from a man aged 35 to 55 with Graves' hyperthyroidism. Each CDR3 is given with its conserved first and last residue. The D gene is left open where the match is weak. Only part of the rows carry a size: once, few, many, or a class if the clone is expanded.

J gene: TRBJ2-1
D gene: TRBD1
V gene: TRBV7-3
clone size: many
CDR3 protein: CASSPDRSSYNEQFF
CDR3 DNA: TGTGCCAGCAGCCCGGACAGGAGCTCCTACAATGAGCAGTTCTTC

J gene: TRBJ2-1
D gene: TRBD2
V gene: TRBV12-3/TRBV12-4
clone size: .
CDR3 protein: CASKQRGGRRDEQFF
CDR3 DNA: TGTGCCAGCAAACAGCGGGGGGGCCGTCGTGATGAGCAGTTCTTC

J gene: TRBJ2-6
D gene: .
V gene: TRBV27
clone size: .
CDR3 protein: CASSSPLSGANVLTF
CDR3 DNA: TGTGCCAGCAGTTCCCCCCTCTCTGGGGCCAACGTCCTGACTTTC

J gene: TRBJ1-2
D gene: TRBD1
V gene: TRBV10-3
clone size: .
CDR3 protein: CAISTRDRINYGYTF
CDR3 DNA: TGTGCCATCAGTACCCGGGACAGGATAAACTATGGCTACACCTTC

J gene: TRBJ1-2
D gene: TRBD1
V gene: TRBV20-1
clone size: many
CDR3 protein: CSALPWDSVNYGYTF
CDR3 DNA: TGCAGTGCTCTGCCGTGGGACAGCGTAAACTATGGCTACACCTTC

J gene: TRBJ2-5
D gene: .
V gene: TRBV7-9
clone size: .
CDR3 protein: CASSLRMGRETQYF
CDR3 DNA: TGTGCCAGCAGCTTGAGGATGGGACGAGAGACCCAGTACTTC

J gene: TRBJ2-3
D gene: TRBD1
V gene: TRBV12-3/TRBV12-4
clone size: many
CDR3 protein: CASSFVFDRVDTQYF
CDR3 DNA: TGTGCCAGCAGTTTCGTGTTCGACAGGGTAGATACGCAGTATTTT

J gene: TRBJ2-1
D gene: TRBD2
V gene: TRBV4-3
clone size: many
CDR3 protein: CASSRLSGEYNEQFF
CDR3 DNA: TGCGCCAGCAGCCGCCTTAGCGGGGAATACAATGAGCAGTTCTTC

J gene: TRBJ2-6
D gene: .
V gene: TRBV5-1
clone size: few
CDR3 protein: CASSSSISGANVLTF
CDR3 DNA: TGCGCCAGCAGCTCGAGTATCTCTGGGGCCAACGTCCTGACTTTC

J gene: TRBJ2-5
D gene: TRBD1
V gene: TRBV24-1
clone size: once
CDR3 protein: CATSDTGTGGWETQYF
CDR3 DNA: TGTGCCACCAGTGATACCGGGACAGGGGGATGGGAGACCCAGTACTTC

J gene: TRBJ1-6
D gene: .
V gene: TRBV5-1
clone size: many
CDR3 protein: CASSIAGETYNSPLHF
CDR3 DNA: TGCGCCAGCAGCATAGCAGGGGAAACCTATAATTCACCCCTCCACTTT

J gene: TRBJ1-1
D gene: .
V gene: TRBV19
clone size: .
CDR3 protein: CASSMGIEAFF
CDR3 DNA: TGTGCCAGTAGTATGGGTATTGAAGCTTTCTTT

J gene: TRBJ2-1
D gene: TRBD2
V gene: TRBV20-1
clone size: .
CDR3 protein: CSASGLAGRHKYNEQFF
CDR3 DNA: TGCAGTGCTAGTGGACTAGCGGGGCGGCACAAATACAATGAGCAGTTCTTC

J gene: TRBJ2-5
D gene: TRBD2
V gene: TRBV7-7
clone size: many
CDR3 protein: CASSTSGGQETQYF
CDR3 DNA: TGTGCTAGCAGCACTAGCGGGGGCCAAGAGACCCAGTACTTC

J gene: TRBJ2-3
D gene: TRBD2
V gene: TRBV13
clone size: few
CDR3 protein: CASSSLGVAGGGTDTQYF
CDR3 DNA: TGTGCCAGCAGCTCCCTGGGGGTAGCGGGGGGCGGCACAGATACGCAGTATTTT

J gene: TRBJ1-5
D gene: .
V gene: TRBV18
clone size: many
CDR3 protein: CASSRDSNQPQHF
CDR3 DNA: TGTGCCAGCTCTAGAGATAGCAATCAGCCCCAGCATTTT

J gene: TRBJ1-1
D gene: TRBD1
V gene: TRBV12-3/TRBV12-4
clone size: many
CDR3 protein: CASSLGTGYTEAFF
CDR3 DNA: TGTGCCAGCAGTTTAGGGACAGGATACACTGAAGCTTTCTTT

J gene: TRBJ1-2
D gene: .
V gene: TRBV2
clone size: .
CDR3 protein: CASSLQGTNYGYTF
CDR3 DNA: TGTGCCAGCAGTCTACAAGGGACTAACTATGGCTACACCTTC

J gene: TRBJ2-4
D gene: TRBD1
V gene: TRBV24-1
clone size: .
CDR3 protein: CATRQGNQYF
CDR3 DNA: TGTGCCACCAGACAGGGGAATCAGTACTTC

J gene: TRBJ2-1
D gene: .
V gene: TRBV20-1
clone size: many
CDR3 protein: CSGDGLDEQFF
CDR3 DNA: TGCAGTGGCGACGGCCTGGATGAGCAGTTCTTC

J gene: TRBJ1-2
D gene: TRBD1
V gene: TRBV19
clone size: many
CDR3 protein: CASSYPGQGVGGYTF
CDR3 DNA: TGTGCCAGTAGTTATCCGGGACAGGGGGTCGGCGGCTACACCTTC

J gene: TRBJ1-4
D gene: .
V gene: TRBV28
clone size: many
CDR3 protein: CASSLMATNEKLFF
CDR3 DNA: TGTGCCAGCAGTTTAATGGCAACTAATGAAAAACTGTTTTTT

J gene: TRBJ2-3
D gene: .
V gene: TRBV2
clone size: many
CDR3 protein: CASSEASDTQYF
CDR3 DNA: TGTGCCAGCAGTGAAGCATCAGATACGCAGTATTTT

J gene: TRBJ2-7
D gene: TRBD2
V gene: TRBV7-2
clone size: few
CDR3 protein: CASSQDSKRGPHYEQYF
CDR3 DNA: TGTGCCAGCAGCCAAGACTCAAAGCGGGGGCCTCACTACGAGCAGTACTTC

J gene: TRBJ1-6
D gene: TRBD1
V gene: TRBV5-1
clone size: many
CDR3 protein: CASSRDRGKSPLHF
CDR3 DNA: TGCGCCAGCAGCCGGGACAGGGGCAAATCACCCCTCCACTTT

J gene: TRBJ1-2
D gene: .
V gene: TRBV27
clone size: many
CDR3 protein: CASKKQEIGYGYTF
CDR3 DNA: TGTGCCAGCAAGAAACAGGAGATAGGCTATGGCTACACCTTC

J gene: TRBJ1-1
D gene: .
V gene: TRBV15
clone size: many
CDR3 protein: CATSRASRDTEAFF
CDR3 DNA: TGTGCCACCAGCAGAGCATCTCGCGACACTGAAGCTTTCTTT

J gene: TRBJ2-5
D gene: TRBD2
V gene: TRBV6-4
clone size: few
CDR3 protein: CASSGLAGGVGETQYF
CDR3 DNA: TGTGCCAGCAGCGGACTAGCGGGGGGGGTCGGAGAGACCCAGTACTTC

J gene: TRBJ2-7
D gene: .
V gene: TRBV28
clone size: .
CDR3 protein: CASSAGDSSYEQYF
CDR3 DNA: TGTGCCAGCAGTGCGGGGGACAGCTCCTACGAGCAGTACTTC

J gene: TRBJ1-5
D gene: .
V gene: TRBV20-1
clone size: many
CDR3 protein: CSARGSYQPQHF
CDR3 DNA: TGCAGTGCTAGGGGAAGTTATCAGCCCCAGCATTTT

J gene: TRBJ1-1
D gene: .
V gene: TRBV2
clone size: many
CDR3 protein: CASAPPGTEAFF
CDR3 DNA: TGTGCCAGCGCTCCCCCGGGAACTGAAGCTTTCTTT

J gene: TRBJ2-3
D gene: .
V gene: TRBV11-2
clone size: many
CDR3 protein: CASSQSNVRGDTQYF
CDR3 DNA: TGTGCCAGCAGCCAGTCCAACGTACGCGGAGATACGCAGTATTTT

J gene: TRBJ1-2
D gene: .
V gene: TRBV3-1
clone size: many
CDR3 protein: CASSHLNRGYTF
CDR3 DNA: TGTGCCAGCAGCCATCTTAATAGGGGCTACACCTTC

J gene: TRBJ2-5
D gene: .
V gene: TRBV19
clone size: .
CDR3 protein: CASSPLDQAKTQYF
CDR3 DNA: TGTGCCAGTAGCCCGCTGGACCAGGCCAAGACCCAGTACTTC

J gene: TRBJ2-2
D gene: .
V gene: TRBV3-1
clone size: many
CDR3 protein: CASSRGGTGELFF
CDR3 DNA: TGTGCCAGCAGTCGAGGGGGCACCGGGGAGCTGTTTTTT

J gene: TRBJ1-2
D gene: TRBD1
V gene: TRBV24-1
clone size: few
CDR3 protein: CATSEGQNYGYTF
CDR3 DNA: TGTGCCACCAGTGAGGGACAGAACTATGGCTACACCTTC

J gene: TRBJ1-4
D gene: TRBD1
V gene: TRBV19
clone size: few
CDR3 protein: CASGGAGGGKLFF
CDR3 DNA: TGTGCCAGTGGCGGGGCAGGGGGCGGAAAACTGTTTTTT

J gene: TRBJ2-7
D gene: .
V gene: TRBV4-3
clone size: .
CDR3 protein: CASSRAAAGHGEQYF
CDR3 DNA: TGCGCCAGCAGCCGCGCCGCGGCGGGGCATGGCGAGCAGTACTTC

J gene: TRBJ1-4
D gene: .
V gene: TRBV30
clone size: few
CDR3 protein: CAWSARTANEKLFF
CDR3 DNA: TGTGCCTGGAGTGCAAGGACAGCTAATGAAAAACTGTTTTTT

J gene: TRBJ1-1
D gene: .
V gene: TRBV11-1
clone size: many
CDR3 protein: CASSLPTSGNTEAFF
CDR3 DNA: TGTGCCAGCAGCTTACCAACAAGTGGGAACACTGAAGCTTTCTTT

J gene: TRBJ1-5
D gene: .
V gene: TRBV7-2
clone size: many
CDR3 protein: CASSLAFWGAQSQPQHF
CDR3 DNA: TGTGCCAGCAGCTTAGCTTTCTGGGGGGCGCAGAGTCAGCCCCAGCATTTT

J gene: TRBJ2-7
D gene: TRBD2
V gene: TRBV18
clone size: many
CDR3 protein: CASSPGGVSYEQYF
CDR3 DNA: TGTGCCAGCTCACCGGGGGGGGTCTCCTACGAGCAGTACTTC

J gene: TRBJ2-7
D gene: TRBD2
V gene: TRBV4-3
clone size: .
CDR3 protein: CASSQGWTSGVYEQYF
CDR3 DNA: TGCGCCAGCAGCCAAGGATGGACTAGCGGGGTCTACGAGCAGTACTTC

J gene: TRBJ1-2
D gene: .
V gene: TRBV6-1
clone size: .
CDR3 protein: CASRGQTGGTYTF
CDR3 DNA: TGTGCCAGCAGAGGACAGACGGGGGGTACCTACACCTTC